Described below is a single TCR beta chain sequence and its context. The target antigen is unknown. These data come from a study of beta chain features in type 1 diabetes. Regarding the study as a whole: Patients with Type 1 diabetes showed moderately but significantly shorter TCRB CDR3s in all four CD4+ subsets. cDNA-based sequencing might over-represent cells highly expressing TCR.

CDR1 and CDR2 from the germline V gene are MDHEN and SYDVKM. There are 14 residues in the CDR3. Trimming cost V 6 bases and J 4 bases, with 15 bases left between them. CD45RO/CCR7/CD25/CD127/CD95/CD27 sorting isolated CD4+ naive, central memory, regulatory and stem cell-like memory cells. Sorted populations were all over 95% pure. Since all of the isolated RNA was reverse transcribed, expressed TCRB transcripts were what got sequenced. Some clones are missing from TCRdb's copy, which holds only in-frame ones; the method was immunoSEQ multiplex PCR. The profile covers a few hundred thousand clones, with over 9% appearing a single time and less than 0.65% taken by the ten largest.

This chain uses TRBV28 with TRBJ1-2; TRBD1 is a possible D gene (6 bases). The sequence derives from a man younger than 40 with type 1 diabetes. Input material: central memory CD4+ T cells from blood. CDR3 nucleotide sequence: TGTGCCAGCAGCCCCCCGGGGGGGCTCTATGGCTACACCTTC. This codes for CASSPPGGLYGYTF.